This T cell receptor beta chain emerged from a study of T cell clones after liver transplantation. Clones were read by immunoSEQ multiplex PCR, and TCRdb kept only the in-frame ones, dropping some. Found here are 70,000 or so clones, almost 95% of them singletons; the top ten hold less than 1%. CDR3 length equals 15 residues. V lost 5 bases and J lost 2, with 13 bases in between. CDR1 is MDHEN, CDR2 SYDVKM, per germline. The input for sequencing was CD4+ T cells from blood, taken approximately 26 months after liver transplant. The source of this sequence is a human patient who received a liver transplant. Part of the T cell pool may stem from the graft donor. This chain links TRBV28 with TRBJ1-5; TRBD1 might be the D (5 bases). CDR3 protein: CASSPIGGGNQPQHF. CDR3 nucleotides: TGTGCCAGCAGTCCTATCGGGGGTGGCAATCAGCCCCAGCATTTT.